The source of this TCR beta chain is a study of T cells after somatic rescue of genetic block. This CDR3 is built from 16 residues. V was cut by 5 bases and J by 3 bases, with 16 bases left in between. In germline, CDR1 is LNHDA, CDR2 SQIVND (reference sequence). TCRdb keeps only in-frame clones here, not all; method: immunoSEQ multiplex PCR. The data contain around 52,000 clones, roughly 96% of them singletons. The sequenced material came from peripheral blood mononuclear cells (PBMCs). This clonotype originated in a child under three years old. V and J are TRBV19 and TRBJ2-2; the D gene is possibly TRBD1 (5 bases). CDR3 amino acids: CASSHSRTRDTGELFF. The CDR3 DNA reads as TGTGCCAGTAGTCACTCCCGGACAAGAGACACCGGGGAGCTGTTTTTT.